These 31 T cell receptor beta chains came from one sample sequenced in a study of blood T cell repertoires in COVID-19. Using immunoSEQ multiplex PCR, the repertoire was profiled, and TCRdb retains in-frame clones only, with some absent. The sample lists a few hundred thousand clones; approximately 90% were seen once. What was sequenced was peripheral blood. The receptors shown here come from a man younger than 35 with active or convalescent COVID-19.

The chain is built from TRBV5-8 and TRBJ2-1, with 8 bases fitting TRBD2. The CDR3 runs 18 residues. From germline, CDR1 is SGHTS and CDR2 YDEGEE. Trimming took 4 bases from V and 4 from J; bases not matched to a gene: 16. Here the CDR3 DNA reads TGTGCCAGCAGCCACACCATATTAGCGGGGAGACCGTACAATGAGCAGTTCTTC. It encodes CASSHTILAGRPYNEQFF. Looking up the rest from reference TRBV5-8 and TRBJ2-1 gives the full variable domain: EAGVTQSPTHLIKTRGQQATLRCSPISGHTSVYWYQQALGLGLQFLLWYDEGEERNRGNFPPRFSGRQFPNYSSELNVNALELEDSALYLCASSHTILAGRPYNEQFFGPGTRLTVL.

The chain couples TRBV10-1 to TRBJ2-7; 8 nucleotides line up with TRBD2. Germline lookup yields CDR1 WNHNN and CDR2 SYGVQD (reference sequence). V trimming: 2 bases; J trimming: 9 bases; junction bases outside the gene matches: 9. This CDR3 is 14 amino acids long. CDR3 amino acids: CASSETRDAGGQYF. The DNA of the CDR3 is TGCGCCAGCAGTGAGACCCGGGACGCGGGGGGGCAGTACTTC.

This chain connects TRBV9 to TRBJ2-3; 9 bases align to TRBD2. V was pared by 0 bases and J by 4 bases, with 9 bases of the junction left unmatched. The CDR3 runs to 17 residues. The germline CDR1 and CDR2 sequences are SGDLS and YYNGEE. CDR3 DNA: TGTGCCAGCAGCGTAGGGAACGGCGGGAGGGCCTCAGATACGCAGTATTTT. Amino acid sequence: CASSVGNGGRASDTQYF.

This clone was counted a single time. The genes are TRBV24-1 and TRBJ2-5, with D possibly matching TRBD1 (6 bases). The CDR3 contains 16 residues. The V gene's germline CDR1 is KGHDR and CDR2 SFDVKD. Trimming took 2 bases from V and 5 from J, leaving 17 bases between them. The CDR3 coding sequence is TGTGCCACCAGTGATTCCAGGGGTTATTCGGTGGAGACCCAGTACTTC. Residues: CATSDSRGYSVETQYF.

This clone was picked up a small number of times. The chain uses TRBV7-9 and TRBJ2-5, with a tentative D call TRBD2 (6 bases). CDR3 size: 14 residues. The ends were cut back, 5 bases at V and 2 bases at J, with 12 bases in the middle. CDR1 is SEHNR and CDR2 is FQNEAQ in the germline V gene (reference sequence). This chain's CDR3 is CASSRPSVQETQYF. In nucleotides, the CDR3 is TGTGCCAGCAGCCGGCCTAGCGTGCAAGAGACCCAGTACTTC.

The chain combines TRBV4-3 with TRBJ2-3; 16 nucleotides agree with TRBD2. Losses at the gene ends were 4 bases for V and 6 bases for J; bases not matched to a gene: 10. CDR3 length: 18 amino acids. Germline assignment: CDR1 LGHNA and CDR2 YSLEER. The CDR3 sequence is CASSPGLAGGPPMDTQYF. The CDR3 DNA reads TGCGCCAGCAGCCCGGGACTAGCGGGGGGGCCGCCGATGGATACGCAGTATTTT.

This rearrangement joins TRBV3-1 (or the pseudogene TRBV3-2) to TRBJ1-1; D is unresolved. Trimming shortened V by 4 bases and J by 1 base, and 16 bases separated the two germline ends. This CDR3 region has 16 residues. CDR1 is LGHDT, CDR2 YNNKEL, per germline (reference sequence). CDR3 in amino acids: CASSRLLSRWNTEAFF. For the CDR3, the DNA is TGTGCCAGCAGCCGGCTTTTATCCAGATGGAACACTGAAGCTTTCTTT.

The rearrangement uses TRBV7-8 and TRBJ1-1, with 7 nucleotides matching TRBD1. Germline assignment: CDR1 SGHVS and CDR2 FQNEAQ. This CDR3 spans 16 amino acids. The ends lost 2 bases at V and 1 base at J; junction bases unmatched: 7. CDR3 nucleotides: TGTGCCAGCAGCTTATTCGCACAGGGGACGAACACTGAAGCTTTCTTT. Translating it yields CASSLFAQGTNTEAFF.

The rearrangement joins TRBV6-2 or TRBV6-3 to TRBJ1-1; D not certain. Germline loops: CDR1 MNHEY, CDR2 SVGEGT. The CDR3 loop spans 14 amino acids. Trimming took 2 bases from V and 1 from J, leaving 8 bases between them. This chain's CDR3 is CASSYLGGNTEAFF. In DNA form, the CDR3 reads TGTGCCAGCAGTTACCTGGGAGGGAACACTGAAGCTTTCTTT.

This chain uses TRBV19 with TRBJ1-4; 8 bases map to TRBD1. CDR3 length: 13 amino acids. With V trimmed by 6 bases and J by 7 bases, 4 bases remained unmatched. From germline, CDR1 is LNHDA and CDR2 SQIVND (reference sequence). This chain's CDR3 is CASSWTGFEKLFF. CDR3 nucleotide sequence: TGTGCCAGTAGCTGGACAGGGTTTGAAAAACTGTTTTTT.

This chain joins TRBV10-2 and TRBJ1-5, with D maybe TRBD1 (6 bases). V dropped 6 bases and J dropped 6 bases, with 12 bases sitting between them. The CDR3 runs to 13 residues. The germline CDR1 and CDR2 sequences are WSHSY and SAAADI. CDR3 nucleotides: TGCGCCAGCAGCTCCCTAGGGGGTCAGCCCCAGCATTTT. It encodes CASSSLGGQPQHF.

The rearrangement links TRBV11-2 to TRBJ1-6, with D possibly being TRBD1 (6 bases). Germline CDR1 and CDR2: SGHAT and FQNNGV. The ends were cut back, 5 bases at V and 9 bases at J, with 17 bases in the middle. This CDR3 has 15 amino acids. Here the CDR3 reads CASSLGQIGGSPLHF. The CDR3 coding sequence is TGTGCCAGCAGCCTCGGACAGATAGGAGGTTCACCCCTCCACTTT.

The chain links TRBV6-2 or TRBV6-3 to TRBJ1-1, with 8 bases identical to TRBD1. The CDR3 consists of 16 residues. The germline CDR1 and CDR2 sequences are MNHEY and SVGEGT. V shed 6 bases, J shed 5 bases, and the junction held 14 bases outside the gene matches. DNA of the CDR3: TGTGCCAGCAGCTTTTATTACGGACAGGGTGCAACTGAAGCTTTCTTT. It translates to CASSFYYGQGATEAFF.

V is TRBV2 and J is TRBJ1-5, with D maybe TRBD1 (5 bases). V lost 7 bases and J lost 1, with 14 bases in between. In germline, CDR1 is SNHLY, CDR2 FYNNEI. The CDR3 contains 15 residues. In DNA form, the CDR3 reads TGTGCCAGCACCGAATGGGGGGGGAGCAATCAGCCCCAGCATTTT. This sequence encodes CASTEWGGSNQPQHF.

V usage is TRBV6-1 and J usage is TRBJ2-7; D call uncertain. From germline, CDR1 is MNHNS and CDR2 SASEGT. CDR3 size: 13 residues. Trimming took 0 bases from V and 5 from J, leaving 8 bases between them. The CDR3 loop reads CASSEAPGDEQYF. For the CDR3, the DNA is TGTGCCAGCAGTGAAGCGCCGGGTGACGAGCAGTACTTC.

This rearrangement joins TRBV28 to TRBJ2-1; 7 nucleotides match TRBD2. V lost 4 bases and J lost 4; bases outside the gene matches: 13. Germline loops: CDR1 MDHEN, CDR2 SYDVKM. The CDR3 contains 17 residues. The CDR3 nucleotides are TGTGCCAGCAGTTATCTAGCGACTGGAGCGGGATACAATGAGCAGTTCTTC. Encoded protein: CASSYLATGAGYNEQFF.

The CDR3 reads CASSPYPRMETQYF. CDR3 in DNA: TGTGCCAGCAGCCCCTATCCTAGAATGGAGACCCAGTACTTC. The chain couples TRBV7-3 to TRBJ2-5; D remains ambiguous. Trimming pared 5 bases from V and 5 bases from J, leaving 15 bases between. The CDR3 runs to 14 residues. Looked up from germline, CDR1 is SGHTA and CDR2 is FQGTGA.

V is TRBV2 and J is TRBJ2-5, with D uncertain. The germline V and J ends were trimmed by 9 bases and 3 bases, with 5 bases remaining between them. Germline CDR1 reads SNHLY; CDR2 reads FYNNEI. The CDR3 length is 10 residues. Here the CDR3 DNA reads TGTGCCAGTTCCGAAGAGACCCAGTACTTC. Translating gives CASSEETQYF.

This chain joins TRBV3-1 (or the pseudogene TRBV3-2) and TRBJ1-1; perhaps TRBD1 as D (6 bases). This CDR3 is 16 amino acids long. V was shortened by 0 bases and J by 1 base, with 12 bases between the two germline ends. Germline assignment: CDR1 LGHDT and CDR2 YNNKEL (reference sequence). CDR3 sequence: CASSQDRGGWNTEAFF. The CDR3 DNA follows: TGTGCCAGCAGCCAAGACAGGGGTGGGTGGAACACTGAAGCTTTCTTT.

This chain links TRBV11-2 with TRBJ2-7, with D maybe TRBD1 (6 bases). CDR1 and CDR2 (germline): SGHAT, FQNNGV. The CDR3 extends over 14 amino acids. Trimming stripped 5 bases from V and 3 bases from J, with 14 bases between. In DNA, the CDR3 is TGTGCCAGCAGCCTCTATGGACAGAGCTACGAGCAGTACTTC. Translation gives CASSLYGQSYEQYF.

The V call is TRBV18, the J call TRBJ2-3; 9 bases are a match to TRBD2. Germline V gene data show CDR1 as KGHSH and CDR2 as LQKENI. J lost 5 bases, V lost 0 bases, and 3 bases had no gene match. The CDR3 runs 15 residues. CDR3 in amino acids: CASSPPAGGIDTQYF. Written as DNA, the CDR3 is TGTGCCAGCTCACCACCGGCGGGAGGGATAGATACGCAGTATTTT.

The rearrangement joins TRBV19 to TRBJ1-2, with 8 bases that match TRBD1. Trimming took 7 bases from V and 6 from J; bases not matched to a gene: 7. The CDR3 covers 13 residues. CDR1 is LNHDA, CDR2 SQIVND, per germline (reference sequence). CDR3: CASNRGQDNGYTF. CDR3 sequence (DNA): TGTGCCAGTAACAGGGGACAGGATAATGGCTACACCTTC.

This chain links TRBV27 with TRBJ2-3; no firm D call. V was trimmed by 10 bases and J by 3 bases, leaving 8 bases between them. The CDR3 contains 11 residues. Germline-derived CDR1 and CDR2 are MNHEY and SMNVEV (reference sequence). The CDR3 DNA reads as TGTGCCACCACTTCTACAGATACGCAGTATTTT. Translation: CATTSTDTQYF.

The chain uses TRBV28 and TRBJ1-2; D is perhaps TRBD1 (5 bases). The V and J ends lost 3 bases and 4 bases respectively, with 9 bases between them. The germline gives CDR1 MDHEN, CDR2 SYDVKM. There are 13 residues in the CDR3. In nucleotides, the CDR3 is TGTGCCAGCAGTTTGTCACAGGTCTATGGCTACACCTTC. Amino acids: CASSLSQVYGYTF.

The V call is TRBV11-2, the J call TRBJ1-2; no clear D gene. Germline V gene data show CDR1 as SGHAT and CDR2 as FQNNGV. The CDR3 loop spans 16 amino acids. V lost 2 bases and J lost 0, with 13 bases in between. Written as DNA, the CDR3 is TGTGCCAGCAGCTTATTAGGGATCGGGACTAACTATGGCTACACCTTC. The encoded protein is CASSLLGIGTNYGYTF.

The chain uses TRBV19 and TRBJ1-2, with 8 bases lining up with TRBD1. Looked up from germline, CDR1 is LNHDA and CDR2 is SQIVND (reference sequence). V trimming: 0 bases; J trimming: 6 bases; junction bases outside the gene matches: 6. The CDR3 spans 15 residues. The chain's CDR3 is CASSIDHGTGDGYTF. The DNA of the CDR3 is TGTGCCAGTAGTATAGATCATGGGACAGGCGATGGCTACACCTTC.

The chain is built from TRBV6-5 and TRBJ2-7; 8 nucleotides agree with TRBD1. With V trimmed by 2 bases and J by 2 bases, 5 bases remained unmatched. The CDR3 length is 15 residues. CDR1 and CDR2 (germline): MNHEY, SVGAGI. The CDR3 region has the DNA TGTGCCAGCAGTTACGCCGGGACAGGCGCCTACGAGCAGTACTTC. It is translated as CASSYAGTGAYEQYF.

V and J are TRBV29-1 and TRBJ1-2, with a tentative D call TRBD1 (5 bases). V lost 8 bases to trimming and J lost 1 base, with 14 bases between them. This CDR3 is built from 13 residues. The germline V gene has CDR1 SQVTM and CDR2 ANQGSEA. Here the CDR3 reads CSSFGGSNYGYTF. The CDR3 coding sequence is TGCAGCTCATTCGGGGGGAGTAACTATGGCTACACCTTC.

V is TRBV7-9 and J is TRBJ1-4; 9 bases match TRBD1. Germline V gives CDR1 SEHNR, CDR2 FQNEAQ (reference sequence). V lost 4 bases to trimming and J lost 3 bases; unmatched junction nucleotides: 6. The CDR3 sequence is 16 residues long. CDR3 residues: CASSSNRGPANEKLFF. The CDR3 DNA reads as TGTGCCAGCAGCTCCAACAGGGGGCCAGCTAATGAAAAACTGTTTTTT.

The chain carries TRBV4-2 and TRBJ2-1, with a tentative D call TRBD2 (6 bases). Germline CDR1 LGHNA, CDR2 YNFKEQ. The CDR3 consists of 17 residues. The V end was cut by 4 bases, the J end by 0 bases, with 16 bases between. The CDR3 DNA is TGTGCCAGCAGCCCGACCGTGGCGGGGAGCTCCTACAATGAGCAGTTCTTC. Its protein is CASSPTVAGSSYNEQFF.

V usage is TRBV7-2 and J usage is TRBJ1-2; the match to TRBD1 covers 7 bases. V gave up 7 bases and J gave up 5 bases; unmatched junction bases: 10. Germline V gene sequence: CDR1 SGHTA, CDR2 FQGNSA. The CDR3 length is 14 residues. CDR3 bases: TGTGCCAGCACCTCACTGCAGGGGGTGTATGGCTACACCTTC. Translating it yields CASTSLQGVYGYTF.